The clone carrying this T cell receptor beta chain was recorded a few times. A universal primer site arose from template switching, and cDNA bore unique molecular identifiers. Via MiXCR, TCRdb re-called the 5' RACE reads, giving one row per CDR3 protein. The table records approximately 890,000 distinct CDR3 sequences, over 9% of them present only once. This sample is part of a study of identical twins. With V trimmed by 6 bases and J by 6 bases, 3 bases remained unmatched. Germline CDR1 and CDR2: ENHRY and SYGVKD. The CDR3 length is 12 residues. These data were also filed under a second study, of yellow fever vaccine responses in identical twins.

The clonotype was recovered from a woman aged 18-29 years in good health. This chain connects TRBV10-3 to TRBJ1-2; 8 positions match TRBD1. The sample taken for sequencing was PBMCs. In DNA form, the CDR3 reads TGTGCCATCAGGGGACAGGAGAATGGCTACACCTTC. This encodes CAIRGQENGYTF.